These 5 T cell receptor beta chains were all obtained from the same sample, sequenced in a study of T cells in Graves' hyperthyroidism and ophthalmopathy. It was RNA transcripts that yielded the amplified TCR beta CDR3 regions. The primer set for the first-round RT-PCR of the TCR CDR3 was HTBI. Each CDR3 protein gets one entry after TCRdb re-called the multiplex PCR reads with MiXCR. Here the sample spans more than 600,000 distinct CDR3 sequences, over 15% being singletons. Sequencing was performed on blood. These receptors were taken from a man aged 18 to 29 with Graves' hyperthyroidism.

In this sample, this clonotype turned up a few times. The gene calls are TRBV6-5 and TRBJ2-5, with D possibly being TRBD1 (6 bases). CDR1 is MNHEY, CDR2 SVGAGI, per germline. The CDR3 consists of 16 residues. Trimming took off 0 bases at V and 2 bases at J, with 13 bases between the two ends. CDR3 in amino acids: CASSYSAGARQETQYF. The CDR3 coding sequence is TGTGCCAGCAGTTACTCTGCAGGGGCGAGACAAGAGACCCAGTACTTC.

V gene TRBV20-1 combines with J gene TRBJ2-1, with D possibly being TRBD1 (6 bases). V shed 6 bases and J shed 6 bases, with 18 bases lying between them. Germline CDR1 reads DFQATT; CDR2 reads SNEGSKA (reference sequence). The CDR3 is 14 residues long. DNA of the CDR3: TGCAGTGCAGGCCCCTGGACAGATACCAATGAGCAGTTCTTC. This encodes CSAGPWTDTNEQFF.

A remark on this clonotype: This may arise from a read error, as a much more abundant clone is one base away. The CDR3 end shows no conserved phenylalanine or tryptophan, and so a read error is likely. V is TRBV2 and J is TRBJ2-1; possible D gene TRBD1, 6 bases. The CDR3 spans 15 residues. Trimming cost V 5 bases and J 0 bases, with 11 bases left between them. Germline loops: CDR1 SNHLY, CDR2 FYNNEI. This CDR3 is CASSKTGSSYNEQFS. Written as DNA, the CDR3 is TGTGCCAGCAGTAAGACAGGCAGCTCCTACAATGAGCAGTTCTCC.

This clonotype has ten or more counts. J is TRBJ2-3 and V is TRBV11-2; tentative D call: TRBD1 (7 bases). The CDR3 has 15 amino acids. V was trimmed by 4 bases and J by 5 bases, leaving 16 bases between them. Germline V lookup: CDR1 SGHAT, CDR2 FQNNGV. The CDR3 spells CASSWRGQGIDTQYF. In DNA, the CDR3 is TGTGCCAGCAGCTGGAGGGGGCAGGGAATAGATACGCAGTATTTT. Full variable domain (rest looked up from reference TRBV11-2 and TRBJ2-3): EAGVAQSPRYKIIEKRQSVAFWCNPISGHATLYWYQQILGQGPKLLIQFQNNGVVDDSQLPKDRFSAERLKGVDSTLKIQPAKLEDSAVYLCASSWRGQGIDTQYFGPGTRLTVL.

A note on this clonotype: A much larger clone differs by one base, so this may be a read error. The V and J genes are TRBV5-6 and TRBJ2-7, with D perhaps being TRBD1 or TRBD2 (5 bases each). This CDR3 has 15 amino acids. Per the germline V gene, CDR1 is SGHDT and CDR2 is YYEEEE. The V end was cut by 5 bases, the J end by 0 bases, with 15 bases between. The DNA of the CDR3 is TGTGCCAGCAGAGAGAAGACAGACTACTCCTACGAGCAGTACTTC. This gives the protein CASREKTDYSYEQYF.